This entry describes one T cell receptor (beta chain). Its cognate antigen is unknown. A read error is possible here, since a much larger clone lies one base away. Purified naive CD4+ T cells were depleted of CD25+ Tregs. Constant-region reverse primers amplified full-length variable regions, followed by semi-nested Nested Universal Primer A PCR. TCRdb passed the 5' RACE reads through MiXCR, listing each CDR3 protein once. The sample records roughly 20,000 distinct CDR3 sequences, 30% being singletons. Germline CDR1 is KGHDR and CDR2 is SFDVKD. The CDR3 runs to 13 residues. V gave up 11 bases and J gave up 2 bases, with 12 bases separating them. Points from the study as a whole: The TCR gene usage of tumor memory CD4+ T cells clustered together with blood and lymph node memory CD4+ cells and with lymph node naive CD4+ cells.

This receptor was taken from a female donor with breast cancer. The sequencing sample was made of tumor-infiltrating naive CD4+ T cells sorted from the breast tumor. The subset is: naive CD4+ T cells, CD4+CD45RA+CD25-. J is TRBJ2-1 and V is TRBV24-1; D may correspond to TRBD1 or TRBD2 (5 bases each). In DNA form, the CDR3 reads TGTGCCATCAGGGACCGGACCTACAATGAGCAGTTCTTC. Residues: CAIRDRTYNEQFF.